This TCR beta chain was sequenced for a study of blood T cell repertoires in COVID-19. V lost 6 bases, J lost 0 bases, and 6 bases lay in between. The CDR3 consists of 13 residues. The germline V gene encodes CDR1 MNHNY and CDR2 SVGAGI (reference sequence). Only in-frame clones appear in the TCRdb table, and some are missing; sequencing was by immunoSEQ multiplex PCR. The table includes some 42,000 clones, more than 75% detected once. The source is a woman in her sixties or seventies in a cohort sampled during active COVID-19. V and J are TRBV6-6 and TRBJ1-5; no definite D call. The sequenced sample consisted of peripheral blood. The CDR3 DNA sequence: TGTGCCAGCAGACAAGATAGCAATCAGCCCCAGCATTTT. Amino acid sequence: CASRQDSNQPQHF.